The TCR beta chain described here comes from a study of cytomegalovirus exposure and HLA in healthy donors. Trimming removed 0 bases from V and 5 bases from J; junction bases left unmatched: 4. CDR1 is SGDLS and CDR2 is YYNGEE in the germline V gene. The CDR3 extends over 16 amino acids. The PCR ran on 60 Vbeta and 13 Jbeta primers. Produced via immunoSEQ multiplex PCR; TCRdb's table is partial and in-frame only. Among about 83,000 clones, roughly 81% were seen once, and the ten largest hold about 2%. This sequence joins TRBV9 and TRBJ2-2; 10 bases match TRBD2. This receptor was identified in a woman aged 25 to 45 in good health and CMV-seronegative. Sequenced input: PBMCs. CDR3 in DNA: TGTGCCAGCAGCGTAGACACTAGCGGGATTACCGGGGAGCTGTTTTTT. It yields the protein CASSVDTSGITGELFF.